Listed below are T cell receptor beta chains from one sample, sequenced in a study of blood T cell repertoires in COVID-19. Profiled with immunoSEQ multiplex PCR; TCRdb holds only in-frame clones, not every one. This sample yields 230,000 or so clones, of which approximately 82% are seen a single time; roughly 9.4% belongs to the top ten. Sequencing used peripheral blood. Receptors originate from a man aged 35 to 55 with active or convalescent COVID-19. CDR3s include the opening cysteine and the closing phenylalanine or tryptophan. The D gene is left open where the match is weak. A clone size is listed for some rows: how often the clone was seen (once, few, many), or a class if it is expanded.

CDR3: CASSQDKTGGLQETQYF; DNA: TGTGCCAGCAGCCAAGATAAGACGGGGGGGCTCCAAGAGACCCAGTACTTC; D: TRBD2; size: once; V: TRBV3-1/TRBV3-2; J: TRBJ2-5
CDR3: CASSLPWGIRSYEQYF; DNA: TGTGCCAGCAGCTTACCCTGGGGCATCCGGAGTTACGAGCAGTACTTC; D: NA; size: NA; V: TRBV11-2; J: TRBJ2-7
CDR3: CARGPTGNTDTQYF; DNA: TGTGCCAGGGGACCTACAGGGAACACAGATACGCAGTATTTT; D: NA; size: NA; V: TRBV21-1; J: TRBJ2-3
CDR3: CASSSGGGGYTF; DNA: TGTGCCAGTAGTTCCGGTGGCGGTGGCTACACCTTC; D: NA; size: NA; V: TRBV19; J: TRBJ1-2
CDR3: CAISESPRGSNYGYTF; DNA: TGTGCCATCAGTGAGTCGCCAAGGGGCTCTAACTATGGCTACACCTTC; D: NA; size: NA; V: TRBV10-3; J: TRBJ1-2
CDR3: CASSLLGGLTEAFF; DNA: TGTGCCAGCAGCTTGTTAGGCGGGCTTACTGAAGCTTTCTTT; D: NA; size: NA; V: TRBV5-4; J: TRBJ1-1
CDR3: CASSLVNLYGYTF; DNA: TGTGCCAGCAGTTTAGTTAATCTCTATGGCTACACCTTC; D: NA; size: NA; V: TRBV12-3/TRBV12-4; J: TRBJ1-2
CDR3: CASSYGGAATEAFF; DNA: TGTGCCAGCAGTTACGGCGGTGCAGCCACTGAAGCTTTCTTT; D: NA; size: NA; V: TRBV6-5; J: TRBJ1-1
CDR3: CASSQFSRGPGSAPAF; DNA: TGCGCCAGCAGTCAATTCTCCAGGGGGCCAGGATCAGCCCCAGCATTT; D: TRBD1; size: once; V: TRBV23-1; J: TRBJ1-5
CDR3: CASSSKQGPKNIQYF; DNA: TGTGCCAGCAGCAGTAAACAGGGGCCCAAAAACATTCAGTACTTC; D: TRBD1; size: NA; V: TRBV5-4; J: TRBJ2-4
CDR3: CASSSAGTGEGGRFTEAFF; DNA: TGCGCCAGCAGCAGCGCCGGGACAGGGGAAGGTGGGAGATTCACTGAAGCTTTCTTT; D: TRBD1; size: NA; V: TRBV5-1; J: TRBJ1-1
CDR3: CAGAGGRGNYGYTF; DNA: TGTGCGGGGGCGGGAGGCAGGGGAAACTATGGCTACACCTTC; D: NA; size: NA; V: TRBV19; J: TRBJ1-2
CDR3: CASSSAARDPTYNEQFF; DNA: TGTGCCAGCAGCTCCGCCGCGCGCGATCCGACCTACAATGAGCAGTTCTTC; D: NA; size: NA; V: TRBV7-6; J: TRBJ2-1
CDR3: CASSLDQINSNQPQHF; DNA: TGTGCCAGCAGCTTGGATCAGATAAATAGCAATCAGCCCCAGCATTTT; D: NA; size: once; V: TRBV5-5; J: TRBJ1-5
CDR3: CASGRVPNTEAFF; DNA: TGTGCCTCCGGCAGGGTTCCGAACACTGAAGCTTTCTTT; D: NA; size: NA; V: TRBV30; J: TRBJ1-1
CDR3: CASSAGQGLNTEAFF; DNA: TGTGCCAGCAGCGCCGGACAGGGGCTGAACACTGAAGCTTTCTTT; D: TRBD1; size: NA; V: TRBV11-2; J: TRBJ1-1
CDR3: CASSLEPSSYNSPLHF; DNA: TGTGCCAGCAGTCTTGAACCTAGCTCCTATAATTCACCCCTCCACTTT; D: NA; size: few; V: TRBV27; J: TRBJ1-6
CDR3: CASSLGQGIYNEQFF; DNA: TGTGCCAGCAGCTTAGGCCAGGGGATTTACAATGAGCAGTTCTTC; D: NA; size: NA; V: TRBV5-5; J: TRBJ2-1
CDR3: CASSEEGQETQYF; DNA: TGTGCCAGCAGCGAAGAGGGGCAAGAGACCCAGTACTTC; D: NA; size: NA; V: TRBV21-1; J: TRBJ2-5
CDR3: CASSNRQGNTEAFF; DNA: TGTGCCAGCAGTAACAGACAGGGGAACACTGAAGCTTTCTTT; D: TRBD1; size: NA; V: TRBV6-6; J: TRBJ1-1
CDR3: CASSEGRGTEAFF; DNA: TGCGCCAGCAGTGAGGGTCGGGGGACTGAAGCTTTCTTT; D: NA; size: NA; V: TRBV10-2; J: TRBJ1-1
CDR3: CASSISRDRGFYEQYF; DNA: TGTGCCAGTAGTATTTCCCGGGACAGGGGATTCTACGAGCAGTACTTC; D: TRBD1; size: NA; V: TRBV19; J: TRBJ2-7
CDR3: CATSDHYYGEQYF; DNA: TGTGCCACCAGTGATCATTACTACGGCGAGCAGTACTTC; D: NA; size: NA; V: TRBV24-1; J: TRBJ2-7
CDR3: CASSPRTGSLNGYTF; DNA: TGTGCCAGCAGCCCTCGGACAGGGTCTTTGAATGGCTACACCTTC; D: TRBD1; size: NA; V: TRBV11-3; J: TRBJ1-2
CDR3: CAISVRGQGINEQYF; DNA: TGTGCCATCAGTGTCAGGGGACAGGGGATTAACGAGCAGTACTTC; D: TRBD1; size: few; V: TRBV10-3; J: TRBJ2-7
CDR3: CASSIPSWQDSNQPQHF; DNA: TGTGCCAGTAGTATCCCCTCATGGCAAGATAGCAATCAGCCCCAGCATTTT; D: NA; size: NA; V: TRBV19; J: TRBJ1-5
CDR3: CASRQENSPLHF; DNA: TGTGCCAGCAGACAGGAAAATTCACCCCTCCACTTT; D: NA; size: once; V: TRBV6-5; J: TRBJ1-6
CDR3: CASRTGLAGGIEQFF; DNA: TGTGCCAGTAGGACGGGACTAGCGGGAGGGATTGAGCAGTTCTTC; D: TRBD2; size: NA; V: TRBV19; J: TRBJ2-1
CDR3: CASSLQASGRAGDTQYF; DNA: TGTGCCAGCTCACTACAAGCTAGCGGGAGGGCCGGAGATACGCAGTATTTT; D: TRBD2; size: NA; V: TRBV18; J: TRBJ2-3
CDR3: CASSARTGEGVAKNIQYF; DNA: TGTGCCAGTAGCGCCAGGACGGGCGAAGGGGTAGCCAAAAACATTCAGTACTTC; D: NA; size: NA; V: TRBV19; J: TRBJ2-4
CDR3: CASNPGTAHEKLFF; DNA: TGTGCCAGTAATCCAGGGACAGCGCATGAAAAACTGTTTTTT; D: TRBD1; size: NA; V: TRBV19; J: TRBJ1-4